The rows below give T cell receptor beta chains drawn from one sample of a study of Graves' ophthalmopathy and Graves' hyperthyroidism. TCRdb independently ran MiXCR on the multiplex PCR reads; one entry per CDR3 protein. Among more than 300,000 distinct CDR3 sequences listed, about 16% were seen once. Sequencing was carried out using peripheral blood. These receptor sequences come from a woman aged 18-29 years with stable Graves' hyperthyroidism. Both conserved end residues are part of each CDR3. D genes are given only for firm matches. Size values are once, few and many counts, or a class for expanded clones, and some rows have none.

J gene,clone size,V gene,D gene,CDR3 protein,CDR3 DNA
TRBJ2-5,few,TRBV7-2,TRBD2,CASSIGPGLQETQYF,TGTGCCAGCAGCATAGGCCCGGGACTACAAGAGACCCAGTACTTC
TRBJ1-2,many,TRBV27,.,CASSPNLPGGYTF,TGTGCCAGCAGTCCGAACCTCCCCGGTGGCTACACCTTC
TRBJ1-1,many,TRBV16,.,CASSHSVLTEGLEAFF,TGTGCCAGCAGCCATAGTGTCCTGACAGAGGGACTTGAAGCTTTCTTT
TRBJ1-6,many,TRBV6-5,.,CASSFRGEAGDSPLHF,TGTGCCAGCAGTTTCCGAGGGGAAGCGGGGGATTCACCCCTCCACTTT
TRBJ2-7,.,TRBV5-1,.,CASSLEASRYEQYF,TGCGCCAGCAGCTTGGAGGCCAGCCGATACGAGCAGTACTTC
TRBJ1-5,many,TRBV6-5,TRBD1,CASSNSRGRGQPQHF,TGTGCCAGCAGTAACTCCAGGGGGCGCGGTCAGCCCCAGCATTTT
TRBJ2-7,many,TRBV27,.,CASSLGLIYEQYF,TGTGCCAGCAGTTTAGGGCTGATCTACGAGCAGTACTTC
TRBJ1-1,many,TRBV12-5,.,CASGLPPVGTEAFF,TGTGCTAGTGGTTTGCCCCCGGTAGGGACAGAAGCTTTCTTT
TRBJ2-7,many,TRBV15,TRBD1,CATSRGQGSYEQYF,TGTGCCACCAGCAGGGGACAGGGCTCCTACGAGCAGTACTTC
TRBJ1-3,.,TRBV2,.,CASSESGRSAGNTIYF,TGTGCCAGCAGTGAATCAGGCCGCTCTGCTGGAAACACCATATATTTT
TRBJ1-2,many,TRBV10-3,.,CAISGGPDYGYTF,TGTGCCATCAGTGGGGGTCCCGACTATGGCTACACCTTC
TRBJ1-2,many,TRBV19,.,CASSIAEGYTF,TGTGCCAGTAGTATCGCGGAGGGCTACACCTTC
TRBJ1-2,medium-sized,TRBV6-2/TRBV6-3,.,CASSPTGLSYGYTF,TGTGCCAGCAGTCCCACAGGGTTATCCTATGGCTACACCTTC
TRBJ2-5,many,TRBV27,.,CASSLLGTFDLETQYF,TGTGCCAGCAGTTTATTGGGGACTTTTGACCTAGAGACCCAGTACTTC
TRBJ1-1,.,TRBV12-3/TRBV12-4,.,CASSEGVTEAFF,TGTGCCAGCAGTGAAGGGGTCACCGAAGCTTTCTTT
TRBJ2-5,many,TRBV6-2/TRBV6-3,.,CASSPVDGAKETQYF,TGTGCCAGCAGCCCCGTGGATGGGGCGAAGGAGACCCAGTACTTC
TRBJ1-5,.,TRBV12-3/TRBV12-4,.,CASSFRGDGQGIRQPQHF,TGTGCCAGCAGTTTTAGAGGTGACGGTCAGGGGATTCGTCAGCCCCAGCATTTT
TRBJ2-7,many,TRBV7-2,.,CASSPAYSARKQYF,TGTGCCAGCAGCCCCGCGTACTCTGCGAGAAAGCAGTACTTC
TRBJ2-7,many,TRBV19,TRBD2,CASSPRPGKRGWYEQYF,TGTGCCAGTAGTCCCCGCCCAGGGAAGCGGGGCTGGTACGAGCAGTACTTC
TRBJ1-1,many,TRBV19,TRBD1,CASSSNRGNTEAFF,TGTGCCAGTAGTTCGAACAGGGGGAACACTGAAGCTTTCTTT
TRBJ1-1,few,TRBV5-8,.,CASSLVATSGTEAFF,TGTGCCAGCAGCTTGGTTGCGACCAGCGGCACTGAAGCTTTCTTT
TRBJ1-1,many,TRBV7-2,TRBD1,CASSLRQGENTEAFF,TGTGCCAGCAGCTTACGGCAGGGGGAGAACACTGAAGCTTTCTTT
TRBJ1-2,many,TRBV12-3/TRBV12-4,TRBD1,CASTTRGAARIYGYTF,TGTGCCAGCACCACCAGGGGGGCAGCACGGATTTATGGCTACACCTTC
TRBJ2-2,many,TRBV12-3/TRBV12-4,.,CASSNETGELFF,TGTGCCAGCAGTAATGAGACGGGGGAGCTGTTTTTT
TRBJ2-5,many,TRBV28,.,CASSWRVRSETQYF,TGTGCCAGCAGTTGGAGGGTTCGCTCAGAGACCCAGTACTTC
TRBJ1-1,many,TRBV11-1,.,CASSLSTLVMNTEAFF,TGTGCCAGCAGCCTTTCCACTTTAGTCATGAACACTGAAGCTTTCTTT
TRBJ2-7,many,TRBV7-9,.,CASSRGTRSYEQYF,TGTGCCAGCAGCCGAGGGACTCGGTCCTACGAGCAGTACTTC
TRBJ2-5,many,TRBV12-3/TRBV12-4,.,CASSEGQVETQYF,TGTGCCAGCAGTGAGGGGCAGGTTGAGACCCAGTACTTC
TRBJ1-1,many,TRBV7-9,.,CASRLDWVGTEAFF,TGTGCCAGCAGACTTGACTGGGTAGGCACTGAAGCTTTCTTT
TRBJ1-2,many,TRBV28,.,CASTLQGYGYTF,TGTGCCAGCACCCTTCAGGGGTACGGCTACACCTTC
TRBJ2-7,few,TRBV13,TRBD2,CASSYPSGGSYEQYF,TGTGCCAGCAGTTACCCTAGCGGGGGATCCTACGAGCAGTACTTC
TRBJ1-1,many,TRBV12-3/TRBV12-4,.,CASSLRIRSEAFF,TGTGCCAGCAGTTTACGAATAAGATCTGAAGCTTTCTTT
TRBJ2-5,few,TRBV5-4,TRBD2,CASSRSSGRAEETQYF,TGTGCCAGCAGCAGGTCTAGCGGGAGGGCCGAAGAGACCCAGTACTTC
TRBJ1-1,many,TRBV11-2,.,CASSLNSVEAFF,TGTGCCAGCAGCTTAAATTCAGTTGAAGCTTTCTTT
TRBJ2-7,.,TRBV4-2,TRBD1,CASSQRRGQGSSYEQYF,TGTGCCAGCAGCCAAAGGAGGGGACAGGGGTCCTCCTACGAGCAGTACTTC
TRBJ2-7,many,TRBV25-1,.,CASSAPGPSYEQYF,TGTGCCAGCAGTGCCCCGGGTCCTTCCTACGAGCAGTACTTC
TRBJ2-7,many,TRBV11-2,TRBD1,CASSGAYRGYEQYF,TGTGCCAGCAGCGGGGCGTACAGGGGCTACGAGCAGTACTTC
TRBJ2-2,many,TRBV6-4,.,CASSVEFPGELFF,TGTGCCAGCAGTGTGGAATTCCCCGGGGAGCTGTTTTTT
TRBJ1-1,many,TRBV7-8,.,CASSLIKGSEAFF,TGTGCCAGCAGCTTGATCAAAGGAAGTGAAGCTTTCTTT
TRBJ1-1,many,TRBV13,.,CASSLGRHPGTEAFF,TGTGCCAGCAGCTTAGGCCGACACCCGGGGACTGAAGCTTTCTTT
TRBJ1-1,many,TRBV6-5,TRBD1,CASSYRDRVNTEAFF,TGTGCCAGCAGTTACCGGGACAGGGTTAACACTGAAGCTTTCTTT
TRBJ2-7,few,TRBV9,TRBD1,CASSLGTGPPYEQYF,TGTGCCAGCAGCCTCGGGACAGGGCCCCCCTACGAGCAGTACTTC
TRBJ2-7,many,TRBV7-6,.,CASSLNENYEQYF,TGTGCCAGCAGCTTAAATGAAAATTACGAGCAGTACTTC
TRBJ1-1,many,TRBV27,.,CASRPRVTTEAFF,TGTGCCAGCAGGCCCAGGGTAACCACTGAAGCTTTCTTT
TRBJ1-3,many,TRBV12-3/TRBV12-4,.,CASTLGRERNTIYF,TGTGCCAGCACCCTGGGCAGGGAGCGGAACACCATATATTTT
TRBJ1-5,.,TRBV6-1,TRBD1,CASSAGAGGASQPQHF,TGTGCCAGCAGTGCGGGAGCAGGGGGCGCGAGTCAGCCCCAGCATTTT
TRBJ1-1,many,TRBV6-5,.,CASSYSGSPNTEAFF,TGTGCCAGCAGTTACTCCGGTTCCCCGAACACTGAAGCTTTCTTT
TRBJ2-2,few,TRBV7-8,.,CASSYDGRTGELFF,TGTGCCAGCAGCTACGATGGACGGACCGGGGAGCTGTTTTTT
TRBJ2-7,many,TRBV29-1,.,CSVMGSYEQYF,TGCAGCGTTATGGGGTCCTACGAGCAGTACTTC
TRBJ1-1,many,TRBV6-1,.,CASSGRVGGNTEAFF,TGTGCCAGCAGTGGGCGAGTGGGGGGGAACACTGAAGCTTTCTTT
TRBJ1-1,many,TRBV7-2,.,CASSPHGGTTEAFF,TGTGCCAGCAGCCCCCATGGGGGCACCACTGAAGCTTTCTTT
TRBJ1-2,.,TRBV20-1,.,CSASRTSTNYGYTF,TGCAGTGCTAGTCGGACATCGACGAACTATGGCTACACCTTC